This T cell receptor beta chain was sequenced during a study of shared clonotypes between healthy human individuals. Study outcomes and limitations: Memory subsets generally showed lower estimated richness than naive subsets.

Trimming took off 3 bases at V and 4 bases at J, with 17 bases between the two ends. CDR3 length equals 15 residues. Per the germline V gene, CDR1 is SGHRS and CDR2 is YFSETQ. With regard to this clone: Its antigen remains unknown.

Method: immunoSEQ multiplex PCR; TCRdb's copy keeps in-frame clones and lacks some. The sample shows over a million clones, 96% of them seen only once. This clonotype was sampled from a man aged 25-45 years in good health. J is TRBJ2-7 and V is TRBV5-1; D gene uncertain. The sequenced sample was naive CD4+ T cells sorted from blood. Documented subset: CD45RA+ positively selected. The CDR3 region is CASSSANERLYEQYF. CDR3 in DNA: TGCGCCAGCAGCTCCGCGAATGAAAGATTGTACGAGCAGTACTTC.